This T cell receptor beta chain was sequenced in a study of PD-L1 blockade in urothelial cancer. Each patient presented with locally advanced or metastatic urothelial carcinoma. Only in-frame clones appear in the TCRdb table, and some are missing; sequencing was by immunoSEQ multiplex PCR. The sample holds 100,000 or so clones, approximately 91% seen once. The sequence was collected from an elderly woman with urothelial cancer. Sequenced here: PBMCs, sampled around atezolizumab (anti-PD-L1) treatment.

The CDR3 is CASSESGGRGTEAFF. The CDR3 nucleotides are TGCGCCAGCAGTGAGTCGGGTGGCCGGGGGACTGAAGCTTTCTTT. The chain uses TRBV10-2 and TRBJ1-1; D is perhaps TRBD1 (5 bases). V shed 0 bases and J shed 5 bases, with 13 bases lying between them. Per the germline V gene, CDR1 is WSHSY and CDR2 is SAAADI. CDR3 size: 15 residues.